This TCR beta chain was documented in a study of neoadjuvant nivolumab and ipilimumab in lung cancer. This CDR3 is 15 amino acids long. The ends were cut back, 0 bases at V and 5 bases at J, with 10 bases in the middle. Germline CDR1 is LNHNV and CDR2 is YYDKDF (reference sequence). With respect to this clone: The antigen is undetermined.

Study-level findings and limits: Only two of four nivolumab-treated tumors gained richness and clonality by surgery. Pathologic regression was not significantly tied to TCR clonality. Higher pretherapy blood TCR richness went with higher resected-tumor richness. Compared with tumor-adjacent uninvolved lung, resected tumors showed greater richness and clonality.

Sequencing was performed with immunoSEQ multiplex PCR; in TCRdb, only in-frame clones are kept and a portion is missing. Here the sample spans 30,000 to 35,000 clones, more than 90% being singletons. The sequence came from an adult with non-small cell lung cancer. The chain carries TRBV15 and TRBJ2-2; D possibly matches TRBD1 or TRBD2 (5 bases each). The specimen comprised peripheral blood, sampled after neoadjuvant nivolumab, alone or with ipilimumab, at or shortly before surgery. The CDR3 DNA reads TGTGCCACCAGCAGAGATAGGGGAGAAACCGGGGAGCTGTTTTTT. The encoded protein is CATSRDRGETGELFF.